The 25 T cell receptor beta chains presented below share a single source sample, sequenced in a study of identical twins. Via MiXCR, TCRdb re-called the 5' RACE reads, giving one row per CDR3 protein. The repertoire holds hundreds of thousands of distinct CDR3 sequences, with less than 7% as singletons. Sequencing was done on a sample of naive T cells sorted from blood. These receptors were taken from a man younger than 35 in good health.

This clonotype was found many times. This chain's CDR3 is CASSHQGTELDTQYF. The DNA for the CDR3 is TGTGCCAGCAGCCACCAAGGGACCGAGTTAGATACGCAGTATTTT. The rearrangement links TRBV5-6 to TRBJ2-3, with D possibly being TRBD1 or TRBD2 (5 bases each). This CDR3 has 15 residues. Germline V gives CDR1 SGHDT, CDR2 YYEEEE. V was shortened by 4 bases and J by 5 bases, with 17 bases between the two germline ends.

This clonotype was observed many times. The chain employs TRBV6-1 and TRBJ1-6, with D uncertain. Trimming shortened V by 2 bases and J by 5 bases, and 13 bases separated the two germline ends. The CDR3 runs 16 residues. CDR1 MNHNS and CDR2 SASEGT come from the germline V gene. The DNA of the CDR3 is TGTGCCAGCAGTGAAATGGTGACTGTGAATAATTCACCCCTCCACTTT. Translated: CASSEMVTVNNSPLHF.

This clonotype was detected ten times or more. The rearrangement joins TRBV6-2 or TRBV6-3 to TRBJ2-7; 7 bases are a match to TRBD1. Trimming removed 2 bases from V and 2 bases from J; junction bases left unmatched: 9. The CDR3 runs 16 residues. The germline gives CDR1 MNHEY, CDR2 SVGEGT. The CDR3 region has the DNA TGTGCCAGCAGTTACGAGCCCCGGACAGGCCCCTACGAGCAGTACTTC. Protein product: CASSYEPRTGPYEQYF.

At least ten counts were recorded for this clonotype. The chain uses TRBV4-3 and TRBJ2-5, with 8 nucleotides matching TRBD2. The CDR3 loop spans 17 amino acids. The V gene's germline CDR1 is LGHNA and CDR2 YSLEER. Trimming took 0 bases from V and 5 from J; bases not matched to a gene: 11. The CDR3 loop is CASSQEGIASGGETQYF. The CDR3 DNA is TGCGCCAGCAGCCAAGAAGGGATTGCCTCGGGAGGGGAGACCCAGTACTTC.

V gene TRBV20-1 combines with J gene TRBJ2-1, with 7 nucleotides matching TRBD2. The CDR3 length is 14 residues. From germline, CDR1 is DFQATT and CDR2 SNEGSKA (reference sequence). With 2 bases clipped from V and 6 bases from J, the junction kept 7 bases outside the gene matches. CDR3 sequence: CSARWRESFNEQFF. CDR3 nucleotides: TGCAGTGCTAGATGGCGGGAGTCTTTCAATGAGCAGTTCTTC.

This chain links TRBV12-3 or TRBV12-4 with TRBJ1-1, with D possibly TRBD1 on 5 matching bases. The V end lost 7 bases, the J end lost 6 bases, and 21 bases lay between the germline ends. The CDR3 covers 15 residues. CDR3 sequence (DNA): TGTGCCAGCACCATACCTAGGGGCGGGGACGCTGAAGCTTTCTTT. The encoded protein is CASTIPRGGDAEAFF.

This clonotype was observed many times. This chain links TRBV12-3 or TRBV12-4 with TRBJ2-1, with TRBD2 matching 9 bases. This CDR3 is built from 15 residues. V lost 6 bases and J lost 8; bases outside the gene matches: 11. The CDR3 loop reads CASRTIAGVVDEQFF. DNA for the CDR3: TGTGCCAGCAGAACGATAGCGGGAGTTGTGGATGAGCAGTTCTTC.

The gene calls are TRBV20-1 and TRBJ2-3, with 10 bases aligning to TRBD2. The CDR3 length is 17 residues. Germline V gene sequence: CDR1 DFQATT, CDR2 SNEGSKA (reference sequence). V was clipped by 5 bases and J by 2 bases; unmatched bases: 13. CDR3 protein: CSAFPLRTSGFTDTQYF. DNA for the CDR3: TGCAGTGCTTTTCCCCTCCGGACTAGCGGTTTCACAGATACGCAGTATTTT.

The sample holds many counts of this clonotype. The CDR3 nucleotides read TGTGCCAGCAGCCCGAGGACTAGCGGGATTTCGCAGTACGTC. This gives the protein CASSPRTSGISQYV. The chain recombines TRBV7-2 with TRBJ2-7, with 12 bases matching TRBD2. The CDR3 has 14 amino acids. Looked up from germline, CDR1 is SGHTA and CDR2 is FQGNSA. The V and J ends lost 5 bases and 9 bases, in that order; junction bases with no gene match: 8.

This clonotype was found many times. The chain joins TRBV5-1 to TRBJ2-7; D is perhaps TRBD2 (5 bases). The CDR3 totals 15 residues. The V and J ends lost 0 bases and 4 bases respectively, with 14 bases between them. CDR1 and CDR2 from the germline V gene are SGHRS and YFSETQ. In nucleotides, the CDR3 is TGCGCCAGCAGCTTGGGGGTTGGACTTACGTACGAGCAGTACGTC. This encodes CASSLGVGLTYEQYV.

This clonotype was recorded many times. The chain recombines TRBV29-1 with TRBJ2-2; maybe TRBD1 (5 bases). Trimming left V 7 bases short and J 1 base short, with 10 bases between. The CDR3 extends over 13 amino acids. Germline V gene sequence: CDR1 SQVTM, CDR2 ANQGSEA. Here the CDR3 DNA reads TGCAGCGCGACAGTCGAGAACACCGGGGAGCTGTTTTTT. Translating it yields CSATVENTGELFF.

This clonotype has a count of ten or more. The J gene is TRBJ2-7, the V gene TRBV9; maybe TRBD2 (6 bases). Germline CDR1 and CDR2: SGDLS and YYNGEE. This CDR3 is built from 14 residues. Trimming left V 0 bases short and J 3 bases short, with 10 bases between. In nucleotides, the CDR3 is TGTGCCAGCAGCGTAGCGGCTAGCGACTACGAGCAGTACTTC. It translates to CASSVAASDYEQYF.

This clonotype was counted ten times or more. The J gene is TRBJ2-7, the V gene TRBV9, with D possibly TRBD2 on 5 matching bases. With 6 bases removed from V and 3 bases from J, the gap between germline ends came to 10 bases. CDR3 length equals 12 residues. Germline values: CDR1 SGDLS, CDR2 YYNGEE. Written as DNA, the CDR3 is TGTGCCAGCAAACCTCGGGGCTACGAGCAGTACTTC. Residues: CASKPRGYEQYF.

The table lists this clonotype with many counts. V usage is TRBV6-2 or TRBV6-3 and J usage is TRBJ1-1; D is perhaps TRBD1 (6 bases). CDR3 length: 13 residues. The germline V and J ends were trimmed by 7 bases and 1 base, with 10 bases remaining between them. CDR1 MNHEY and CDR2 SVGEGT come from the germline V gene. The CDR3 DNA reads TGTGCCAGCAACCTGGACAGGAACACTGAAGCTTTCTTT. Amino acids: CASNLDRNTEAFF.

The CDR3 DNA sequence: TGCGCCAGCAGCTTGGACCAGGACTTCGGGGATGCAACTAATGAAAAACTGTTTTTT. The encoded protein is CASSLDQDFGDATNEKLFF. The chain is built from TRBV5-1 and TRBJ1-4; unclear D gene. Germline V gene lookup returns CDR1 SGHRS and CDR2 YFSETQ. The CDR3 loop spans 19 amino acids. V was pared by 0 bases and J by 0 bases, with 18 bases between.

The chain recombines TRBV5-5 with TRBJ2-7, with 8 bases aligning to TRBD2. CDR3 length equals 15 residues. The germline V gene has CDR1 SGHKS and CDR2 YYEKEE (reference sequence). V trimming: 3 bases; J trimming: 5 bases; junction bases outside the gene matches: 10. The CDR3 DNA reads TGTGCCAGCAGCTCAGGACTAGCATCAGGGGACGAGCAGTACTTC. It yields the protein CASSSGLASGDEQYF.

The chain couples TRBV7-3 to TRBJ2-1, with D perhaps matching TRBD1 or TRBD2 (6 bases each). Germline V gives CDR1 SGHTA, CDR2 FQGTGA. This CDR3 has 17 residues. V lost 3 bases to trimming and J lost 7 bases, with 22 bases between them. This CDR3 reads CASSFLGGRVEENEQFF. CDR3 sequence (DNA): TGTGCCAGCAGCTTTCTGGGGGGCAGGGTGGAGGAGAATGAGCAGTTCTTC.

This clonotype was seen only a few times. The V gene is TRBV6-1, the J gene TRBJ2-2; D is uncertain. Germline V gives CDR1 MNHNS, CDR2 SASEGT. The CDR3 covers 14 residues. Between the trimmed V and J ends, which lost 8 bases and 3 bases, there was a span of 13 bases. The CDR3 DNA follows: TGTGCCAGCGGAGATGGCCGGTACACCGGGGAGCTGTTTTTT. Translating gives CASGDGRYTGELFF.

The chain carries TRBV6-4 and TRBJ2-1; tentatively, D is TRBD2 (6 bases). Looked up from germline, CDR1 is MRHNA and CDR2 is SNTAGT. This CDR3 contains 13 residues. The V end was cut by 5 bases, the J end by 5 bases, with 10 bases between. In DNA, the CDR3 is TGTGCCAGCAGTACTAGCACAAACAATGAGCAGTTCTTC. Its translation is CASSTSTNNEQFF.

This clonotype turned up a few times. DNA for the CDR3: TGTGCCAGCAGTCCCCCTTGGGGGAGAGAAGCCTACGAGCAGTACTTC. Residues: CASSPPWGREAYEQYF. The chain combines TRBV3-1 with TRBJ2-7; perhaps D is TRBD1 or TRBD2 (5 bases each). Germline-derived CDR1 and CDR2 are LGHDT and YNNKEL (reference sequence). The V gene lost 6 bases and the J gene lost 2 bases, with 20 bases spanning the gap. The CDR3 spans 16 residues.

This clonotype was counted only a few times. Given a much more abundant clone one base away, this may be a read error. The chain is built from TRBV29-1 and TRBJ1-3; unclear D gene. Germline CDR1 SQVTM, CDR2 ANQGSEA. This CDR3 is built from 14 residues. V was clipped by 8 bases and J by 5 bases, with 19 bases between them. CDR3: CSFADGPYRNTIYF. CDR3 nucleotides: TGCAGCTTTGCCGATGGGCCCTATCGAAACACCATATATTTT.

At least ten counts were recorded for this clonotype. This chain joins TRBV24-1 and TRBJ2-1; TRBD1 might be the D (5 bases). Germline-derived CDR1 and CDR2 are KGHDR and SFDVKD. V gave up 7 bases and J gave up 1 base, with 13 bases separating them. The CDR3 is made up of 15 amino acids. The CDR3 region is CATSFAQGSYNEQFF. In DNA, the CDR3 is TGTGCCACCAGCTTTGCCCAGGGTTCCTACAATGAGCAGTTCTTC.

The genes are TRBV7-6 and TRBJ1-3; D is unclear. The CDR3 contains 15 residues. V lost 4 bases and J lost 7, with 17 bases in between. The germline V gene has CDR1 SGHVS and CDR2 FNYEAQ. The CDR3, as DNA: TGTGCCAGCAGCTCCGGACTGGGCCTTGGGAACACCATATATTTT. Translated: CASSSGLGLGNTIYF.

The table lists this clonotype with many counts. The chain uses TRBV20-1 and TRBJ1-1; D may be TRBD1 (6 bases). The CDR3 is made up of 15 amino acids. CDR1 is DFQATT and CDR2 is SNEGSKA in the germline V gene (reference sequence). The V end lost 0 bases, the J end lost 1 base, and 12 bases lay between the germline ends. CDR3: CSARDPHRANTEAFF. CDR3 sequence (DNA): TGCAGTGCTAGAGATCCCCACAGGGCGAACACTGAAGCTTTCTTT.

This chain connects TRBV4-1 to TRBJ2-7; TRBD2 is a possible D gene (7 bases). Trimming shortened V by 4 bases and J by 3 bases, and 16 bases separated the two germline ends. From germline, CDR1 is MGHRA and CDR2 YSYEKL. The CDR3 extends over 15 amino acids. Here the CDR3 reads CASSPGAGVGYEQYV. The DNA of the CDR3 is TGCGCCAGCAGCCCGGGGGCGGGAGTGGGCTACGAGCAGTACGTC.